This entry is about one T cell receptor (beta chain). Profiling relied on immunoSEQ multiplex PCR, and the TCRdb table lists in-frame clones only, not all of them. Of 2 million to 2.5 million clones listed, more than 80% are singletons. V lost 5 bases and J lost 0, with 16 bases in between. The CDR3 spans 15 residues. The germline gives CDR1 GTSNPN, CDR2 SVGIG (reference sequence). This sample stems from a study of shared clonotypes between healthy human individuals. This sequence was found in a young man in good health. Some clones in this sample may be carry-over from other donors' samples. Sequencing was done on a sample of naive CD4+ T cells from PBMCs. Documented subset: CD45RA+ positively selected. The genes are TRBV30 and TRBJ1-1; D possibly corresponds to TRBD1 (5 bases). As DNA, the CDR3 is TGTGCCTGGGACGGGAGGGGTCTAATGAACACTGAAGCTTTCTTT. The encoded protein is CAWDGRGLMNTEAFF.